The rows below give T cell receptor beta chains drawn from one sample of a study of blood T cells in healthy people across ages. Each CDR3 protein is one row after TCRdb ran MiXCR on the 5' RACE reads. The sample comprises roughly 1.5 million distinct CDR3 sequences, under 55% of which are singletons, and less than 5% rests with the top ten. Sequencing used blood. These receptors were obtained from a woman aged 18-35 years in good health. Each CDR3 is given with its conserved first and last residue. Fields, in order: clone size, J gene, D gene, V gene, CDR3 protein, CDR3 DNA. The D gene is left open where the match is weak. A row's size may be missing; if present it is once, few, many or a size class.

abundance: once
j_gene: TRBJ2-1
d_gene: TRBD2
v_gene: TRBV9
CDR3aa: CASSGSSGTDNEQFF
CDR3nt: TGTGCCAGCAGCGGTTCTAGCGGGACCGACAATGAGCAGTTCTTC

abundance: few
j_gene: TRBJ2-5
d_gene: NA
v_gene: TRBV29-1
CDR3aa: CSVGRRETQYF
CDR3nt: TGCAGCGTAGGGCGGAGAGAGACCCAGTACTTC

abundance: NA
j_gene: TRBJ1-1
d_gene: NA
v_gene: TRBV7-2
CDR3aa: CASSRRGSLMNTEAFF
CDR3nt: TGTGCCAGCAGTCGCCGGGGGTCACTCATGAACACTGAAGCTTTCTTT

abundance: many
j_gene: TRBJ2-7
d_gene: NA
v_gene: TRBV29-1
CDR3aa: CSVRAFYAAGSYEQYF
CDR3nt: TGCAGCGTTCGGGCGTTTTACGCGGCGGGATCCTACGAGCAGTACTTC

abundance: many
j_gene: TRBJ2-7
d_gene: NA
v_gene: TRBV20-1
CDR3aa: CSASVTQGTPSEQYF
CDR3nt: TGCAGTGCTAGCGTTACCCAGGGGACCCCCAGCGAGCAGTACTTC

abundance: NA
j_gene: TRBJ2-7
d_gene: NA
v_gene: TRBV21-1
CDR3aa: CASSKAVGHRQITYEQYF
CDR3nt: TGTGCCAGCAGCAAAGCTGTGGGACACAGACAGATCACCTACGAGCAGTACTTC

abundance: NA
j_gene: TRBJ2-2
d_gene: NA
v_gene: TRBV20-1
CDR3aa: CSARGPLGELFF
CDR3nt: TGCAGTGCCAGAGGGCCCCTCGGGGAGCTGTTTTTT

abundance: NA
j_gene: TRBJ1-2
d_gene: TRBD1
v_gene: TRBV7-9
CDR3aa: CASREGIRDRGQKNYGYTF
CDR3nt: TGTGCCAGCAGGGAGGGGATCCGGGACAGAGGACAGAAAAACTATGGCTACACCTTC

abundance: few
j_gene: TRBJ2-3
d_gene: TRBD2
v_gene: TRBV5-1
CDR3aa: CASSPREAQVDTQYF
CDR3nt: TGCGCCAGCAGCCCGCGGGAGGCCCAGGTAGATACGCAGTATTTT

abundance: NA
j_gene: TRBJ2-1
d_gene: NA
v_gene: TRBV10-2
CDR3aa: CASSERQYNEQFF
CDR3nt: TGCGCCAGCAGTGAGAGACAGTACAATGAGCAGTTCTTC

abundance: NA
j_gene: TRBJ2-3
d_gene: NA
v_gene: TRBV6-5
CDR3aa: CASRPLLDRFTDTQYF
CDR3nt: TGTGCCAGCAGACCCCTCCTAGACAGGTTCACAGATACGCAGTATTTT

abundance: NA
j_gene: TRBJ1-1
d_gene: NA
v_gene: TRBV6-2/TRBV6-3
CDR3aa: CASSYPRGGRTEAFF
CDR3nt: TGTGCCAGCAGTTATCCTCGTGGGGGAAGGACTGAAGCTTTCTTT

abundance: NA
j_gene: TRBJ1-2
d_gene: TRBD1
v_gene: TRBV27
CDR3aa: CASRKSRDRGPFDGYTF
CDR3nt: TGTGCCAGCCGAAAAAGTCGGGACAGGGGACCTTTCGATGGCTACACCTTC

abundance: NA
j_gene: TRBJ2-1
d_gene: NA
v_gene: TRBV24-1
CDR3aa: CATSDLGLAEQFF
CDR3nt: TGTGCCACCAGTGATTTGGGGCTAGCGGAGCAGTTCTTC

abundance: NA
j_gene: TRBJ2-5
d_gene: NA
v_gene: TRBV20-1
CDR3aa: CSARDHQGQETQYF
CDR3nt: TGCAGTGCTAGAGATCATCAGGGGCAAGAGACCCAGTACTTC

abundance: NA
j_gene: TRBJ2-7
d_gene: NA
v_gene: TRBV12-3/TRBV12-4
CDR3aa: CASSLSTGFSYEQYF
CDR3nt: TGTGCCAGCAGTCTTTCGACGGGCTTTTCCTACGAGCAGTACTTC

abundance: NA
j_gene: TRBJ2-3
d_gene: NA
v_gene: TRBV13
CDR3aa: CASSSRGFDAQYF
CDR3nt: TGTGCCAGCAGCTCTAGGGGTTTTGATGCGCAGTATTTT

abundance: NA
j_gene: TRBJ1-1
d_gene: NA
v_gene: TRBV10-3
CDR3aa: CAISDQGRMNTEAFF
CDR3nt: TGTGCCATCAGTGACCAAGGGCGCATGAACACTGAAGCTTTCTTT

abundance: NA
j_gene: TRBJ2-5
d_gene: NA
v_gene: TRBV20-1
CDR3aa: CSARGFQRQETQYF
CDR3nt: TGCAGTGCTAGAGGTTTCCAGCGGCAAGAGACCCAGTACTTC

abundance: once
j_gene: TRBJ2-3
d_gene: NA
v_gene: TRBV20-1
CDR3aa: CSARDWGASTGTQYF
CDR3nt: TGCAGTGCTAGAGATTGGGGGGCTAGCACAGGTACGCAGTATTTT

abundance: NA
j_gene: TRBJ2-7
d_gene: NA
v_gene: TRBV4-1
CDR3aa: CASSQDGRMAEQYF
CDR3nt: TGCGCCAGCAGCCAAGATGGCCGTATGGCCGAGCAGTACTTC

abundance: NA
j_gene: TRBJ2-4
d_gene: NA
v_gene: TRBV20-1
CDR3aa: CSARATRDGTWYF
CDR3nt: TGCAGTGCTAGAGCCACCCGGGACGGCACATGGTACTTC

abundance: few
j_gene: TRBJ1-5
d_gene: NA
v_gene: TRBV27
CDR3aa: CASSPGQGPLRNQPQHF
CDR3nt: TGTGCCAGCAGTCCGGGACAAGGACCCCTACGCAATCAGCCCCAGCATTTT

abundance: NA
j_gene: TRBJ1-6
d_gene: TRBD1
v_gene: TRBV3-1
CDR3aa: CASSTTGIASPLHF
CDR3nt: TGTGCCAGCAGCACGACAGGGATTGCTTCACCCCTCCACTTT

abundance: NA
j_gene: TRBJ2-5
d_gene: NA
v_gene: TRBV7-8
CDR3aa: CASSLVWGRRETQYF
CDR3nt: TGTGCCAGTAGCTTAGTTTGGGGTAGGAGAGAGACCCAGTACTTC

abundance: NA
j_gene: TRBJ2-1
d_gene: TRBD2
v_gene: TRBV27
CDR3aa: CASSLGTSGGRGEQFF
CDR3nt: TGTGCCAGCAGTCTAGGGACTAGCGGGGGGAGGGGTGAGCAGTTCTTC

abundance: few
j_gene: TRBJ2-1
d_gene: NA
v_gene: TRBV20-1
CDR3aa: CSARDPATQNNEQFF
CDR3nt: TGCAGTGCTAGAGACCCAGCGACACAAAACAATGAGCAGTTCTTC

abundance: few
j_gene: TRBJ2-5
d_gene: TRBD2
v_gene: TRBV20-1
CDR3aa: CSAQTSGRSQETQYF
CDR3nt: TGCAGTGCCCAGACTAGCGGGAGATCCCAAGAGACCCAGTACTTC

abundance: NA
j_gene: TRBJ2-7
d_gene: NA
v_gene: TRBV25-1
CDR3aa: CASSEPSGNEQYF
CDR3nt: TGTGCCAGCAGTGAACCGTCAGGGAACGAGCAGTACTTC

abundance: many
j_gene: TRBJ2-1
d_gene: TRBD2
v_gene: TRBV7-2
CDR3aa: CASSLEGLASNEQFF
CDR3nt: TGTGCCAGCAGCTTAGAGGGACTAGCATCTAATGAGCAGTTCTTC

abundance: NA
j_gene: TRBJ2-3
d_gene: TRBD2
v_gene: TRBV4-1
CDR3aa: CASSHLGLATDTQYF
CDR3nt: TGCGCCAGCAGCCACCTCGGACTAGCGACAGATACGCAGTATTTT

abundance: few
j_gene: TRBJ1-2
d_gene: TRBD1
v_gene: TRBV11-2
CDR3aa: CASSLVTGPNYGYTF
CDR3nt: TGTGCCAGCAGCTTAGTGACAGGGCCTAACTATGGCTACACCTTC

abundance: NA
j_gene: TRBJ1-2
d_gene: TRBD1
v_gene: TRBV10-2
CDR3aa: CASRDRGQSYGYTF
CDR3nt: TGCGCCAGCAGGGACAGGGGGCAGAGCTATGGCTACACCTTC

abundance: few
j_gene: TRBJ2-2
d_gene: TRBD1
v_gene: TRBV5-1
CDR3aa: CASSSDRRNTGELFF
CDR3nt: TGCGCCAGCAGCTCGGACAGGAGGAACACCGGGGAGCTGTTTTTT

abundance: NA
j_gene: TRBJ1-1
d_gene: NA
v_gene: TRBV7-2
CDR3aa: CASSLSRAPAGTEAFF
CDR3nt: TGTGCCAGCAGCTTATCTAGGGCACCGGCGGGCACTGAAGCTTTCTTT

abundance: NA
j_gene: TRBJ2-1
d_gene: TRBD2
v_gene: TRBV5-1
CDR3aa: CASSPVAGGNSYNEQFF
CDR3nt: TGCGCCAGCAGCCCAGTAGCGGGGGGAAACTCCTACAATGAGCAGTTCTTC

abundance: NA
j_gene: TRBJ2-7
d_gene: NA
v_gene: TRBV29-1
CDR3aa: CSVDTFTKQGAYEQYF
CDR3nt: TGCAGCGTTGACACTTTTACGAAGCAGGGAGCCTACGAGCAGTACTTC

abundance: NA
j_gene: TRBJ2-4
d_gene: TRBD2
v_gene: TRBV3-1
CDR3aa: CASSQREGKNIQYF
CDR3nt: TGTGCCAGCAGCCAAAGGGAGGGCAAAAACATTCAGTACTTC

abundance: few
j_gene: TRBJ2-5
d_gene: NA
v_gene: TRBV12-3/TRBV12-4
CDR3aa: CASSFVPQETQYF
CDR3nt: TGTGCCAGCAGTTTCGTCCCCCAAGAGACCCAGTACTTC

abundance: NA
j_gene: TRBJ2-1
d_gene: NA
v_gene: TRBV5-1
CDR3aa: CASSFWRGNSYNEQFF
CDR3nt: TGCGCCAGCAGCTTCTGGCGCGGTAACTCCTACAATGAGCAGTTCTTC

abundance: few
j_gene: TRBJ2-7
d_gene: TRBD2
v_gene: TRBV6-2/TRBV6-3
CDR3aa: CASSYSLLLAVSYEQYF
CDR3nt: TGTGCCAGCAGTTACTCTCTCCTCCTAGCGGTTTCCTACGAGCAGTACTTC

abundance: NA
j_gene: TRBJ1-2
d_gene: NA
v_gene: TRBV7-2
CDR3aa: CASSLMGRGANYGYTF
CDR3nt: TGTGCCAGCAGCTTAATGGGCAGGGGAGCTAACTATGGCTACACCTTC

abundance: few
j_gene: TRBJ1-1
d_gene: NA
v_gene: TRBV20-1
CDR3aa: CSTDGGGNTEAFF
CDR3nt: TGCAGTACTGACGGGGGGGGAAACACTGAAGCTTTCTTT

abundance: few
j_gene: TRBJ2-7
d_gene: NA
v_gene: TRBV11-2
CDR3aa: CASSFSRGGYEQYF
CDR3nt: TGTGCCAGCAGCTTCTCCAGGGGGGGATACGAGCAGTACTTC

abundance: NA
j_gene: TRBJ1-2
d_gene: NA
v_gene: TRBV29-1
CDR3aa: CSVERLYGYTF
CDR3nt: TGCAGCGTTGAACGGCTCTATGGCTACACCTTC

abundance: NA
j_gene: TRBJ1-6
d_gene: TRBD1
v_gene: TRBV20-1
CDR3aa: CSAFRDSYNSPLHF
CDR3nt: TGCAGTGCGTTCCGGGACAGTTATAATTCACCCCTCCACTTT